This T cell receptor (beta chain) originates from a study of T-cell reconstitution after alpha-beta-depleted transplantation in children. General study findings and limits: In some patients, recipient T cells and intrathymic progenitors surviving conditioning explained high day-60 diversity.

This clonotype has more than one count but fewer than ten. What it recognizes is unknown. Germline assignment: CDR1 WSHSY and CDR2 SAAADI. The J segment lost 4 bases and the V segment lost 11 bases, leaving 8 bases of the junction unmatched. The CDR3 spans 15 residues. TCRbeta library construction was performed incorporating unique molecular identifiers. A single record per CDR3 protein comes from TCRdb applying MiXCR to the PCR reads. The sample yields 700,000 to 950,000 distinct CDR3 sequences, about 15% seen once. This TCR derives from a male patient younger than 18 who had a stem cell transplant for acute lymphoblastic leukemia, so the T cells may come from the graft donor. Sequenced here: PBMCs, mostly from graft donor cells, sampled 360 days after TCRalphabeta/CD19-depleted stem cell transplant. The chain has TRBV10-2 and TRBJ2-2, with TRBD2 matching 12 bases. The CDR3 coding sequence is TGCGCCGGTGGGACTAGCGGGCCGATCACCGGGGAGCTGTTTTTT. It codes for CAGGTSGPITGELFF.